One T cell receptor (beta chain) is described in this entry. Antigen specificity is unknown. The record originates from a study of CD8 T cells in ankylosing spondylitis. Overall study results and limits: Ankylosing spondylitis blood appeared to be characterized by a TCR beta motif of several highly homologous variants. Peripheral blood held disease-linked clones only at relatively low frequency, and these were CD8+. Disease-linked clones were reportedly significantly enriched in matched ankylosing spondylitis synovial fluid.

Generation of TCR beta libraries employed quantitative 5'-RACE incorporating molecular barcodes. TCRdb used MiXCR to reprocess the 5' RACE reads, holding one entry per CDR3 protein. Of under 950,000 distinct CDR3 sequences in the sample, roughly 20% were seen once. This clonotype was sampled from a male donor with ankylosing spondylitis. Material: blood, either unsorted or a sorted T cell fraction (not recorded which).

The CDR3 bases are TGTGCCTGGATGGAAATGGGGCCAGATACGCAGTATTTT. Its protein is CAWMEMGPDTQYF. The rearrangement joins TRBV30 to TRBJ2-3, with a possible D match to TRBD1 (5 bases). This CDR3 has 13 residues. Germline V lookup: CDR1 GTSNPN, CDR2 SVGIG (reference sequence). The V end was cut by 4 bases, the J end by 4 bases, with 12 bases between. Complete variable domain (other parts from reference TRBV30 and TRBJ2-3): SQTIHQWPATLVQPVGSPLSLECTVEGTSNPNLYWYRQAAGRGLQLLFYSVGIGQISSEVPQNLSASRPQDRQFILSSKKLLLSDSGFYLCAWMEMGPDTQYFGPGTRLTVL.